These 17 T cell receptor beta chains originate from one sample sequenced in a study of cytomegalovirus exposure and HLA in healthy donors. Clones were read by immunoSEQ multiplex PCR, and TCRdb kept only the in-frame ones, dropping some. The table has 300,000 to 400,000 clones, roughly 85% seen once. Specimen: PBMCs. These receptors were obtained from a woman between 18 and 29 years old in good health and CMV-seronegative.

The chain's CDR3 is CASSSPTGEIEQYF. The CDR3 DNA follows: TGTGCCAGCAGCTCTCCGACAGGGGAAATCGAGCAGTACTTC. The gene calls are TRBV7-9 and TRBJ2-7; 8 positions agree with TRBD1. CDR3 length equals 14 residues. Germline CDR1 SEHNR, CDR2 FQNEAQ (reference sequence). After removal of 4 bases from V and 6 bases from J, the junction contained 8 bases not matched to a gene.

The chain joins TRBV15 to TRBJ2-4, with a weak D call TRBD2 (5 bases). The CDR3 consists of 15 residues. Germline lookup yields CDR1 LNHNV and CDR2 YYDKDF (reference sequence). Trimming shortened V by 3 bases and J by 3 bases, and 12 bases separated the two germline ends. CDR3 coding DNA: TGTGCCACCAGCAGTGAGGGCCAGGACAAAAACATTCAGTACTTC. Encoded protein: CATSSEGQDKNIQYF.

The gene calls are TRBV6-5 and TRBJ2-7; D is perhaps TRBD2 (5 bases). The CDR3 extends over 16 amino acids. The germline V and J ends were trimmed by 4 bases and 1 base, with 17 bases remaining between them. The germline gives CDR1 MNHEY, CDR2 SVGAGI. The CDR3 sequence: CASSSSGLRLSYEQYF. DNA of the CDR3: TGTGCCAGCAGTTCCTCCGGACTGAGACTTTCCTACGAGCAGTACTTC.

The CDR3 nucleotides read TGTGCCAGCAGTTGGGACAGAGTAGCGTCTGAAGCTTTCTTT. As protein: CASSWDRVASEAFF. The chain employs TRBV2 and TRBJ1-1, with 7 nucleotides matching TRBD1. Trimming cost V 5 bases and J 6 bases; bases outside gene matches: 9. This CDR3 has 14 amino acids. Germline loops: CDR1 SNHLY, CDR2 FYNNEI. The variable domain in full, with the rest retrieved from reference TRBV2 and TRBJ1-1, is EPEVTQTPSHQVTQMGQEVILRCVPISNHLYFYWYRQILGQKVEFLVSFYNNEISEKSEIFDDQFSVERPDGSNFTLKIRSTKLEDSAMYFCASSWDRVASEAFFGQGTRLTVV.

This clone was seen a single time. The CDR3 DNA reads as TGTGCCAGCAGCTTAGGGACAGGGGTAAGGAACACTGAAGCTTTCTTT. It translates to CASSLGTGVRNTEAFF. The chain employs TRBV7-3 and TRBJ1-1; TRBD1 agrees at 10 bases. The CDR3 consists of 16 residues. With V trimmed by 2 bases and J by 1 base, 4 bases remained unmatched. CDR1 is SGHTA and CDR2 is FQGTGA in the germline V gene.

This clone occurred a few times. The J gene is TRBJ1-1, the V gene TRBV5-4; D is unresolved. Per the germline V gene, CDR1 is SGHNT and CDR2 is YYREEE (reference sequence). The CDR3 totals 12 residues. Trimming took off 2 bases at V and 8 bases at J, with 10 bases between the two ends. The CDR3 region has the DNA TGTGCCAGCAGCTTTACGACGGGAGAAGCTTTCTTT. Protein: CASSFTTGEAFF.

CDR3 nucleotides: TGTGCCAGCAGGAGGGACAGTGGCAAAACTAGGGAGCAGTACTTC. It is translated as CASRRDSGKTREQYF. The V and J genes are TRBV6-5 and TRBJ2-7; 7 nucleotides align to TRBD1. V trimming: 6 bases; J trimming: 7 bases; junction bases outside the gene matches: 15. Germline loops: CDR1 MNHEY, CDR2 SVGAGI. The CDR3 runs 15 residues.

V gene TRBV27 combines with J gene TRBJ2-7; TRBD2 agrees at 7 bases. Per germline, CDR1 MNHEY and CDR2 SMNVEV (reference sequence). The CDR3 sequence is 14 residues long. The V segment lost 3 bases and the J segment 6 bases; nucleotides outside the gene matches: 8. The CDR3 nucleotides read TGTGCCAGCAGTTTCTTCGCGGGAGCGTCCGAGCAGTACTTC. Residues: CASSFFAGASEQYF.

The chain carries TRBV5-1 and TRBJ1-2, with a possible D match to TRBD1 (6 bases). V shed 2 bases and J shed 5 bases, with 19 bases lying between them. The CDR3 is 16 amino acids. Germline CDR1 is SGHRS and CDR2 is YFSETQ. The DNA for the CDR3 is TGCGCCAGCAGCTTAACCGGGACAACCTCCCAATATGGCTACACCTTC. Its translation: CASSLTGTTSQYGYTF.

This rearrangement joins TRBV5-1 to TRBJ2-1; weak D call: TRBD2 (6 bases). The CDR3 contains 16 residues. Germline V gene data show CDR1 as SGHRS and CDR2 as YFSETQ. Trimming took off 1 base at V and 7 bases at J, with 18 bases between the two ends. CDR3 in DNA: TGCGCCAGCAGCTTGCACCCCCGGGACTCGAAAAATGAGCAGTTCTTC. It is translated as CASSLHPRDSKNEQFF.

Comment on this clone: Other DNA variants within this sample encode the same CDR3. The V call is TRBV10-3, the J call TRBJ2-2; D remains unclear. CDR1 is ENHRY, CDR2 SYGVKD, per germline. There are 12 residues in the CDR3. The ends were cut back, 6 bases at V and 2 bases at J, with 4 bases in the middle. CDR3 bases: TGTGCCATCAGGGCAAACACCGGGGAGCTGTTTTTT. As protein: CAIRANTGELFF.

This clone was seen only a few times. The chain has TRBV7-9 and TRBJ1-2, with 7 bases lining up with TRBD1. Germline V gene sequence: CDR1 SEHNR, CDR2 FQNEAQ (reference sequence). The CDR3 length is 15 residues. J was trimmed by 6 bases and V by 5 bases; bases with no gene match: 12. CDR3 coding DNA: TGTGCCAGCAGCCCCTGGACAGGAGGGAGAGATGGCTACACCTTC. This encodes CASSPWTGGRDGYTF. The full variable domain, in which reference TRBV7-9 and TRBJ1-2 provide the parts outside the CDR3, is DTGVSQNPRHKITKRGQNVTFRCDPISEHNRLYWYRQTLGQGPEFLTYFQNEAQLEKSRLLSDRFSAERPKGSFSTLEIQRTEQGDSAMYLCASSPWTGGRDGYTFGSGTRLTVV.

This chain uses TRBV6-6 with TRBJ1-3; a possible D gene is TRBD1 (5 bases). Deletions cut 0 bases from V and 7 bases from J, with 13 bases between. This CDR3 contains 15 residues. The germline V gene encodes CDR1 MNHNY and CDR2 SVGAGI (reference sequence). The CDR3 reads CASSYSGRERNTIYF. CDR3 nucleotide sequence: TGTGCCAGCAGTTACTCAGGCAGGGAACGGAACACCATATATTTT.

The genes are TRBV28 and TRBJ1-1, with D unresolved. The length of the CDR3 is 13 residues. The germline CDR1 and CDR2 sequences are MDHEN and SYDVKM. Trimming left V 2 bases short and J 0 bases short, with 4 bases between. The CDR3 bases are TGTGCCAGCAGTTTAAGCGTGAACACTGAAGCTTTCTTT. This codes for CASSLSVNTEAFF. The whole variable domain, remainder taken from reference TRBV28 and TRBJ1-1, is DVKVTQSSRYLVKRTGEKVFLECVQDMDHENMFWYRQDPGLGLRLIYFSYDVKMKEKGDIPEGYSVSREKKERFSLILESASTNQTSMYLCASSLSVNTEAFFGQGTRLTVV.

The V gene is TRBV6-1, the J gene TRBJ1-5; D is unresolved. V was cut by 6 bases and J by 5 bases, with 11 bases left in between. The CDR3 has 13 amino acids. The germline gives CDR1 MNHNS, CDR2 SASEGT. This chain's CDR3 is CASRHSDYQPQHF. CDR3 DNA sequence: TGTGCCAGCAGGCATTCTGACTATCAGCCCCAGCATTTT.

The CDR3 DNA follows: TGTGCCAGCTCAAACACCAGGACAGCTTCCCTCGAGCAGTACTTC. As protein: CASSNTRTASLEQYF. The J gene is TRBJ2-7, the V gene TRBV18; possible D gene TRBD1, 6 bases. CDR3 length: 15 amino acids. Trimming pared 5 bases from V and 6 bases from J, leaving 20 bases between. From germline, CDR1 is KGHSH and CDR2 LQKENI.

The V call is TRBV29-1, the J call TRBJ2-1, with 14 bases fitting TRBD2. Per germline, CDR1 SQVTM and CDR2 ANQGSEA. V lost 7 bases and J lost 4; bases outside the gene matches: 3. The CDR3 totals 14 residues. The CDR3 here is CSAGTSGGYNEQFF. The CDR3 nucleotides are TGCAGCGCCGGGACTAGCGGGGGTTACAATGAGCAGTTCTTC.